The source of this T cell receptor (beta chain) is a study of CD8+CD57+ T cells in acquired aplastic anemia. Background on the study: Yields of DNA that came from sorted CD4+ and CD8+ cells averaged about 3.3 ug.

Turning to this clonotype: Its target is not known.

Study-wide points: The study found no significant CD8+ Simpson's diversity difference between patients and controls. There were around 28 CD8+ CDR3 sequences that occurred in both patients and controls.

This CDR3 region has 14 residues. Germline-derived CDR1 and CDR2 are SQVTM and ANQGSEA. Trimming stripped 3 bases from V and 5 bases from J, with 16 bases between. The sequenced patients had an expansion of CD8+CD57+ cells seen by flow cytometry. Every patient had severe acquired aplastic anemia. Genomic DNA provided the template from which TCR beta VDJ and CDR3 profiles were obtained. TCRdb used MiXCR to reprocess the reads, holding one entry per CDR3 protein. This sample has 100,000 to 150,000 distinct CDR3 sequences, with roughly 40% found just once. This receptor was identified in a human donor with aplastic anemia. Material for sequencing was sorted CD4+, CD8+, or CD8+CD57+ T cells (not recorded which) from PBMCs. This chain connects TRBV29-1 to TRBJ2-5, with D perhaps matching TRBD2 (7 bases). For the CDR3, the DNA is TGCAGCGTTGATGGGGCGGGGGCGGACGAGACCCAGTACTTC. It translates to CSVDGAGADETQYF.